This entry lists 25 T cell receptor beta chains sequenced from one sample in a study of T cell responses to AZD1222 COVID-19 vaccine. Using immunoSEQ multiplex PCR, the repertoire was profiled, and TCRdb retains in-frame clones only, with some absent. The sample records about 150,000 clones, approximately 87% being singletons. The sample in question was peripheral blood, obtained on day 0 of MenACWY control vaccination. Receptors were obtained from an adult in good health.

The chain joins TRBV11-1 to TRBJ1-1; possibly TRBD1 for D (6 bases). V shed 3 bases and J shed 1 base, with 9 bases lying between them. The V gene's germline CDR1 is SGHAT and CDR2 FQDESV (reference sequence). The CDR3 has 14 amino acids. The CDR3 DNA reads as TGTGCCAGCAGCTTCAGGGGAGAGAACACTGAAGCTTTCTTT. This gives the protein CASSFRGENTEAFF. Full variable domain (rest looked up from reference TRBV11-1 and TRBJ1-1): EAEVAQSPRYKITEKSQAVAFWCDPISGHATLYWYRQILGQGPELLVQFQDESVVDDSQLPKDRFSAERLKGVDSTLKIQPAELGDSAMYLCASSFRGENTEAFFGQGTRLTVV.

The V and J genes are TRBV7-2 and TRBJ2-5, with unresolved D. This CDR3 has 11 amino acids. V lost 2 bases to trimming and J lost 4 bases, with 2 bases between them. Germline loops: CDR1 SGHTA, CDR2 FQGNSA. CDR3 DNA sequence: TGTGCCAGCAGCTTAACAGAGACCCAGTACTTC. It codes for CASSLTETQYF. The full variable domain, in which reference TRBV7-2 and TRBJ2-5 provide the parts outside the CDR3, is GAGVSQSPSNKVTEKGKDVELRCDPISGHTALYWYRQSLGQGLEFLIYFQGNSAPDKSGLPSDRFSAERTGGSVSTLTIQRTQQEDSAVYLCASSLTETQYFGPGTRLLVL.

This chain connects TRBV30 to TRBJ1-1; D is undetermined. In germline, CDR1 is GTSNPN, CDR2 SVGIG (reference sequence). The length of the CDR3 is 12 residues. V gave up 2 bases and J gave up 7 bases, with 11 bases separating them. As DNA, the CDR3 is TGTGCCTGGAGTCCCCAACTCGGTGAAGCTTTCTTT. Translation gives CAWSPQLGEAFF. Supplemented by reference TRBV30 and TRBJ1-1, the full variable domain reads SQTIHQWPATLVQPVGSPLSLECTVEGTSNPNLYWYRQAAGRGLQLLFYSVGIGQISSEVPQNLSASRPQDRQFILSSKKLLLSDSGFYLCAWSPQLGEAFFGQGTRLTVV.

The genes are TRBV5-1 and TRBJ2-6; 8 bases agree with TRBD1. The CDR3 length is 18 residues. Germline CDR1 is SGHRS and CDR2 is YFSETQ. The J segment lost 0 bases and the V segment lost 0 bases, leaving 5 bases of the junction unmatched. CDR3 DNA: TGCGCCAGCAGCTTGGGTCGACAGGGGAGCTCTGGGGCCAACGTCCTGACTTTC. This encodes CASSLGRQGSSGANVLTF.

The chain carries TRBV7-2 and TRBJ1-5; D ambiguous. Germline V gene sequence: CDR1 SGHTA, CDR2 FQGNSA. V lost 5 bases and J lost 2, with 13 bases in between. The CDR3 consists of 15 residues. As DNA, the CDR3 is TGTGCCAGCAGCAAAGGGATTACGGGCAATCAGCCCCAGCATTTT. Amino acids: CASSKGITGNQPQHF.

V usage is TRBV28 and J usage is TRBJ1-6; no firm D call. CDR3 size: 14 residues. The germline V and J ends were trimmed by 6 bases and 6 bases, with 12 bases remaining between them. The germline gives CDR1 MDHEN, CDR2 SYDVKM. Here the CDR3 reads CASSLWWGNSPLHF. The CDR3 DNA reads TGTGCCAGCAGCCTGTGGTGGGGTAATTCACCCCTCCACTTT.

The genes are TRBV9 and TRBJ1-3; the D is unclear. The germline V and J ends were trimmed by 3 bases and 2 bases, with 3 bases remaining between them. The V gene's germline CDR1 is SGDLS and CDR2 YYNGEE. The CDR3 extends over 12 amino acids. CDR3 DNA: TGTGCCAGCAGCGGACCTGGAAACACCATATATTTT. This codes for CASSGPGNTIYF.

The DNA for the CDR3 is TGTGCCACCAGTGGAAGGAACGACAGGGGCTCCTACGAGCAGTACTTC. This translates into CATSGRNDRGSYEQYF. The V and J genes are TRBV24-1 and TRBJ2-7; the match to TRBD1 covers 8 bases. V shed 5 bases and J 0 bases; nucleotides not matched to a gene: 8. This CDR3 has 16 amino acids. Germline CDR1 and CDR2: KGHDR and SFDVKD.

The rearrangement uses TRBV7-9 and TRBJ2-1, with a tentative D call TRBD2 (6 bases). Germline V gives CDR1 SEHNR, CDR2 FQNEAQ (reference sequence). The CDR3 consists of 13 residues. V was shortened by 4 bases and J by 9 bases, with 13 bases between the two germline ends. CDR3 loop: CASSSPGGTEQFF. The CDR3 coding sequence is TGTGCCAGCAGCTCCCCCGGCGGGACTGAGCAGTTCTTC.

V and J are TRBV7-2 and TRBJ2-3; TRBD1 aligns across 11 bases. Trimming at V came to 4 bases and at J to 1 base, leaving 7 bases not matched to a gene. CDR3 size: 17 residues. In germline, CDR1 is SGHTA, CDR2 FQGNSA. The DNA of the CDR3 is TGTGCCAGCAGCTCCGGACAGGGGGCTGGTGGCACAGATACGCAGTATTTT. Protein sequence: CASSSGQGAGGTDTQYF. Full variable domain (remainder filled in from reference TRBV7-2 and TRBJ2-3): GAGVSQSPSNKVTEKGKDVELRCDPISGHTALYWYRQSLGQGLEFLIYFQGNSAPDKSGLPSDRFSAERTGGSVSTLTIQRTQQEDSAVYLCASSSGQGAGGTDTQYFGPGTRLTVL.

The chain carries TRBV9 and TRBJ1-3, with 8 bases lining up with TRBD1. Germline V lookup: CDR1 SGDLS, CDR2 YYNGEE. Trimming took 0 bases from V and 2 from J; bases not matched to a gene: 4. This CDR3 comprises 16 residues. CDR3 loop: CASSVAGQGPGNTIYF. The CDR3, as DNA: TGTGCCAGCAGCGTAGCTGGACAGGGCCCTGGAAACACCATATATTTT.

The V gene is TRBV29-1, the J gene TRBJ2-7; a possible D gene is TRBD2 (6 bases). CDR1 is SQVTM, CDR2 ANQGSEA, per germline. The germline V and J ends were trimmed by 3 bases and 2 bases, with 11 bases remaining between them. This CDR3 contains 13 residues. As DNA, the CDR3 is TGCAGCGTTGAGGTGGGAGGCCCCTACGAGCAGTACTTC. It specifies CSVEVGGPYEQYF.

This chain joins TRBV4-2 and TRBJ2-1; D might be TRBD2 (5 bases). This CDR3 has 15 residues. Trimming cost V 0 bases and J 3 bases, with 9 bases left between them. CDR1 is LGHNA and CDR2 is YNFKEQ in the germline V gene. The CDR3 reads CASSQDTGNYNEQFF. The CDR3 DNA reads TGTGCCAGCAGCCAAGACACGGGGAACTACAATGAGCAGTTCTTC.

This clone has more than one count but fewer than ten. The chain employs TRBV27 and TRBJ2-1, with D uncertain. Germline-derived CDR1 and CDR2 are MNHEY and SMNVEV (reference sequence). The CDR3 length is 14 residues. V gave up 5 bases and J gave up 8 bases, with 16 bases separating them. In DNA, the CDR3 is TGTGCCAGCAGTCAAAACCTAGTTGGGGATGAGCAGTTCTTC. Translation gives CASSQNLVGDEQFF.

J is TRBJ2-2 and V is TRBV7-8; 9 nucleotides match TRBD1. J lost 7 bases, V lost 1 base, and 4 bases had no gene match. The CDR3 consists of 15 residues. Germline V gene data show CDR1 as SGHVS and CDR2 as FQNEAQ. The CDR3 nucleotides read TGTGCCAGCAGCTTAGGGAACAGGGGGCTCGGGGAGCTGTTTTTT. Its translation: CASSLGNRGLGELFF. Full variable domain (remainder filled in from reference TRBV7-8 and TRBJ2-2): GAGVSQSPRYKVAKRGQDVALRCDPISGHVSLFWYQQALGQGPEFLTYFQNEAQLDKSGLPSDRFFAERPEGSVSTLKIQRTQQEDSAVYLCASSLGNRGLGELFFGEGSRLTVL.

The V call is TRBV5-4, the J call TRBJ2-2, with D possibly TRBD2 on 5 matching bases. This CDR3 contains 16 residues. V was trimmed by 5 bases and J by 5 bases, leaving 19 bases between them. The V gene's germline CDR1 is SGHNT and CDR2 YYREEE (reference sequence). Here the CDR3 reads CASSADFPRVTGELFF. The CDR3 DNA follows: TGTGCCAGCAGTGCCGACTTCCCGCGGGTAACCGGGGAGCTGTTTTTT. Supplemented by reference TRBV5-4 and TRBJ2-2, the full variable domain reads ETGVTQSPTHLIKTRGQQVTLRCSSQSGHNTVSWYQQALGQGPQFIFQYYREEENGRGNFPPRFSGLQFPNYSSELNVNALELDDSALYLCASSADFPRVTGELFFGEGSRLTVL.

The chain recombines TRBV5-1 with TRBJ1-2; D is ambiguous. Per the germline V gene, CDR1 is SGHRS and CDR2 is YFSETQ. The V gene lost 1 base and the J gene lost 0 bases, with 22 bases spanning the gap. The CDR3 covers 19 residues. The CDR3 sequence is CASSLRPVGPFDPNYGYTF. The CDR3 DNA sequence: TGCGCCAGCAGCTTGAGACCAGTAGGGCCTTTCGACCCTAACTATGGCTACACCTTC. Based on the CDR3 plus reference TRBV5-1 and TRBJ1-2, the full variable domain is KAGVTQTPRYLIKTRGQQVTLSCSPISGHRSVSWYQQTPGQGLQFLFEYFSETQRNKGNFPGRFSGRQFSNSRSEMNVSTLELGDSALYLCASSLRPVGPFDPNYGYTFGSGTRLTVV.

This clone has a single count. The chain employs TRBV18 and TRBJ2-1; D is undetermined. CDR1 KGHSH and CDR2 LQKENI come from the germline V gene. This CDR3 comprises 15 residues. V was trimmed by 0 bases and J by 8 bases, leaving 14 bases between them. CDR3 sequence: CASSPPAHQLDEQFF. CDR3 coding DNA: TGTGCCAGCTCACCACCGGCCCACCAGCTTGATGAGCAGTTCTTC.

This chain uses TRBV28 with TRBJ1-4; D possibly corresponds to TRBD1 (5 bases). CDR3 size: 15 residues. Per the germline V gene, CDR1 is MDHEN and CDR2 is SYDVKM. The V gene lost 4 bases and the J gene lost 3 bases, with 12 bases spanning the gap. The CDR3 loop reads CASSSGHSANEKLFF. The CDR3 DNA sequence: TGTGCCAGCAGTTCAGGGCATTCGGCTAATGAAAAACTGTTTTTT.

Worth noting for this clone: This sample includes further DNA sequences coding for the same CDR3. The chain links TRBV11-2 to TRBJ2-7; no definite D call. The CDR3 is 12 amino acids. Germline V gives CDR1 SGHAT, CDR2 FQNNGV. The V gene lost 0 bases and the J gene lost 3 bases, with 3 bases spanning the gap. The CDR3 sequence: CASSLDRYEQYF. The CDR3 DNA is TGTGCCAGCAGCTTAGATCGCTACGAGCAGTACTTC.

The CDR3 bases are TGTGCCTGGAGTCATCTCGCTTCCTACGAGCAGTACTTC. Its protein is CAWSHLASYEQYF. The chain links TRBV30 to TRBJ2-7; no firm D call. Between the trimmed V and J ends, which lost 2 bases and 1 base, there was a span of 9 bases. The CDR3 has 13 residues. Germline assignment: CDR1 GTSNPN and CDR2 SVGIG (reference sequence).

The V gene is TRBV6-6, the J gene TRBJ1-2, with TRBD1 matching over 7 bases. The CDR3 has 13 residues. Germline V CDR1 and CDR2: MNHNY, SVGAGI (reference sequence). V shed 6 bases and J 8 bases; nucleotides not matched to a gene: 9. The CDR3 loop reads CASSQTGEAGYTF. In DNA, the CDR3 is TGTGCCAGCAGCCAAACAGGGGAGGCGGGCTACACCTTC.

V gene TRBV6-5 combines with J gene TRBJ2-6; 7 bases are shared with TRBD1. The trim removed 6 bases at V and 4 bases at J, leaving 6 bases unmatched. The CDR3 extends over 15 amino acids. Germline V gene sequence: CDR1 MNHEY, CDR2 SVGAGI. As DNA, the CDR3 is TGTGCCAGCAGATCAACAGGGGCAGGGGCCAACGTCCTGACTTTC. As protein: CASRSTGAGANVLTF.

The J gene is TRBJ2-7, the V gene TRBV3-1 (or the pseudogene TRBV3-2); TRBD2 aligns across 9 bases. J lost 4 bases, V lost 4 bases, and 11 bases had no gene match. Looked up from germline, CDR1 is LGHDT and CDR2 is YNNKEL (reference sequence). CDR3 length: 16 residues. The CDR3 spells CASSPSWAGGSYEQYV. The CDR3 DNA reads TGTGCCAGCAGCCCCTCTTGGGCGGGGGGGTCTTACGAGCAGTACGTC.

A note on this clone: The same CDR3 is also encoded by other DNA sequences in this sample. This sequence joins TRBV20-1 and TRBJ2-7; D not resolved. There are 10 residues in the CDR3. Germline V CDR1 and CDR2: DFQATT, SNEGSKA (reference sequence). The ends were cut back, 3 bases at V and 4 bases at J, with 4 bases in the middle. In nucleotides, the CDR3 is TGCAGTGCTAGGGGATACGAGCAGTACTTC. Its translation is CSARGYEQYF.